This entry features one T cell receptor (beta chain) sequence. Antigen unknown. The data stem from a study of blood T cells in healthy people across ages. The overall study: Every two T cells gave about one barcoded beta molecule via template switching. Study-wide results and limits: Possibly confounding the expanded clonotype changes was the fact that donor CMV status was unknown.

Primers used in a second PCR of about 6 to 11 cycles were a sample-barcoded 5' primer and a J-beta primer mix. The template-switch adaptor was a 5' adaptor with 12 random nucleotides. It tagged each cDNA molecule. TCRdb re-called the 5' RACE reads through MiXCR, storing one row per CDR3 protein. Here the sample spans 780,000 or so distinct CDR3 sequences, roughly three fifths being singletons. V lost 6 bases and J lost 4; bases outside the gene matches: 17. Germline V gene lookup returns CDR1 MDHEN and CDR2 SYDVKM. The length of the CDR3 is 17 residues. Sequenced material: blood. This receptor was taken from a man aged 35 to 55 in good health. V gene TRBV28 combines with J gene TRBJ2-5, with 7 bases fitting TRBD1. Written as DNA, the CDR3 is TGTGCCAGCAGCCCCACCCGGACAGGAGCCTGGCTAGAGACCCAGTACTTC. As protein: CASSPTRTGAWLETQYF.